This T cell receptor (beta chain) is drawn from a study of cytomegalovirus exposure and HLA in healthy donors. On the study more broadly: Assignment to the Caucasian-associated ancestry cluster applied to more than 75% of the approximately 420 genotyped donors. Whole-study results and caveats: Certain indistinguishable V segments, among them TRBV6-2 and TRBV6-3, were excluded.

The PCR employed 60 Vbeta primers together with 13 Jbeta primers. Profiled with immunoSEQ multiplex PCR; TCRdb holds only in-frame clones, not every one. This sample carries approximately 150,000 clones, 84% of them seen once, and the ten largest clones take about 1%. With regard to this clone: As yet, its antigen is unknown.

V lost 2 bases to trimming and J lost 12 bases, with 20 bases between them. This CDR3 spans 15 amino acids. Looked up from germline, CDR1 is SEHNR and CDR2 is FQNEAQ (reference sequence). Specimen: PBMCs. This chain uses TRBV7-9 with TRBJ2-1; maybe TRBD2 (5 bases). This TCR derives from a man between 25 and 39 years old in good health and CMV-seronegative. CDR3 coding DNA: TGTGCCAGCAGCTTACGGCGGGCGGGTTGGGATGGGCAGTTCTTC. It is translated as CASSLRRAGWDGQFF.